Listed below are T cell receptor beta chains from one sample, sequenced in a study of blood T cell repertoires in COVID-19. Profiled with immunoSEQ multiplex PCR; TCRdb holds only in-frame clones, not every one. The sample carries about 50,000 clones, 88% recorded once. Material for sequencing was peripheral blood. These receptors were collected from a man aged 50 to 60 with active COVID-19. The CDR3 runs from the conserved cysteine through the conserved F or W. A D gene is named only where the DNA matches it firmly. Only some rows state a clone size, as once, few, many or a class for expanded clones.

d_gene	abundance	v_gene	j_gene	CDR3nt	CDR3aa
TRBD1	-	TRBV5-1	TRBJ1-1	TGCGCCAGCAGCCGCTACCACGGACAGGGGGTTCTGTTGAGGAACACTGAAGCTTTCTTT	CASSRYHGQGVLLRNTEAFF
-	few	TRBV6-2/TRBV6-3	TRBJ2-3	TGTGCCAGCAGTCCGATTGGTCAGGGAGGCAAGCCAGATACGCAGTATTTT	CASSPIGQGGKPDTQYF
TRBD1	-	TRBV24-1	TRBJ1-5	TGTGCCACCAGTGACACCCGGACAGGGGGCGGGAATCAGCCCCAGCATTTT	CATSDTRTGGGNQPQHF
TRBD1	-	TRBV7-2	TRBJ1-2	TGTGCCAGCAGCTTGGGACAGGAATATGGCTACACCTTC	CASSLGQEYGYTF
-	few	TRBV3-1/TRBV3-2	TRBJ2-1	TGTGCCAGCATCAACCCGGTAAATGAGCAGTTCTTC	CASINPVNEQFF
TRBD1	-	TRBV6-5	TRBJ2-7	TGTGCCAGCAGCCGGGACAGATACTACGAGCAGTACTTC	CASSRDRYYEQYF
-	-	TRBV7-2	TRBJ2-2	TGTGCCAGCAGCTTAAACGGGAACACCGGGGAGCTGTTTTTT	CASSLNGNTGELFF
-	-	TRBV28	TRBJ1-5	TGTGCCAGCCCCCCCCGAGCCTCTCTCGATAGCAATCAGCCCCAGCATTTT	CASPPRASLDSNQPQHF
-	-	TRBV6-5	TRBJ1-1	TGTGCCAGCACCGGGGACACTGAAGCTTTCTTT	CASTGDTEAFF
TRBD1	-	TRBV6-2/TRBV6-3	TRBJ2-4	TGTGCCAGCAGTTACGGACAGGGCGCCAAAAACATTCAGTACTTC	CASSYGQGAKNIQYF
-	-	TRBV7-3	TRBJ1-1	TGTGCCAGCAGCCAGCGGGGAGGAATGAACACTGAAGCTTTCTTT	CASSQRGGMNTEAFF
-	once	TRBV5-1	TRBJ2-5	TGCGCCAGCAGCTTGGGGCGGTCTGAAGAGACCCAGTACTTC	CASSLGRSEETQYF
-	-	TRBV19	TRBJ1-5	TGTGCCAGTACGTCTGGGGCGAGCAATCAGCCCCAGCATTTT	CASTSGASNQPQHF
-	-	TRBV4-2	TRBJ2-7	TGTGCCAGCAGCCAAGGGCCAGCTTCAGCGAGGGCCTACGAGCAGTACTTC	CASSQGPASARAYEQYF
-	-	TRBV7-2	TRBJ1-1	TGTGCCAGCAGCCCCCCCGGTGACACTGAAGCTTTCTTT	CASSPPGDTEAFF
-	-	TRBV7-9	TRBJ1-5	TGTGCCAGCAGCTCAGGTAGCAATCAGCCCCAGCATTTT	CASSSGSNQPQHF
-	-	TRBV12-3/TRBV12-4	TRBJ2-7	TGTGCCAGCAGTTCCCGCGGGCACGAGCAGTACTTC	CASSSRGHEQYF
TRBD1	-	TRBV6-2/TRBV6-3	TRBJ1-5	TGTGCCAGCAGTTACCCAGGGGGCGTCTTGCAGCCCCAGCATTTT	CASSYPGGVLQPQHF
TRBD2	once	TRBV19	TRBJ2-1	TGTGCCAGTAGTATCGGGGGGGACTACAATGAGCAGTTCTTC	CASSIGGDYNEQFF
TRBD1	-	TRBV25-1	TRBJ1-4	TGTGCCAGCAGAGACAGGGGGCTGAGTGAAAAACTGTTTTTT	CASRDRGLSEKLFF
-	-	TRBV7-2	TRBJ1-5	TGTGCCAGCAGCCCCGGGGTGGGGAATCAGCCCCAGCATTTT	CASSPGVGNQPQHF
-	once	TRBV3-1/TRBV3-2	TRBJ2-7	TGTGCCAGCAGCTTTTCGCTGGCAACCTACGAGCAGTACTTC	CASSFSLATYEQYF
-	once	TRBV18	TRBJ1-5	TGTGCCAGCTCCCTGCGACAGCTCAATCAGCCCCAGCATTTT	CASSLRQLNQPQHF
TRBD1	-	TRBV27	TRBJ1-2	TGTGCCAGCGGCCTGGACAGGTTCTATGGCTACACCTTC	CASGLDRFYGYTF
-	once	TRBV27	TRBJ1-1	TGTGCCAGCAGTTTTAGGGGCAGGGTGAACACTGAAGCTTTCTTT	CASSFRGRVNTEAFF
TRBD2	-	TRBV7-6	TRBJ2-1	TGTGCCAGCAGCCCGCGGACTAGCGGGGGGGCGTTGAATGAGCAGTTCTTC	CASSPRTSGGALNEQFF
TRBD2	-	TRBV11-2	TRBJ2-7	TGTGCCAGCAGCCCCCGCGGGGCTAGCGGGGGGTTATACGAGCAGTACTTC	CASSPRGASGGLYEQYF
-	-	TRBV9	TRBJ2-5	TGTGCCAGCAGCGCGTTACAGGGTCAAGAGACCCAGTACTTC	CASSALQGQETQYF
TRBD2	-	TRBV30	TRBJ2-7	TGTGCCTGGAGGACAGCGGGAGGGCCGGGCGAGCAGTACTTC	CAWRTAGGPGEQYF
TRBD1	-	TRBV7-2	TRBJ2-3	TGTGCCAGCAGCCCAGACAGGGGGCCGGGCACAGATACGCAGTATTTT	CASSPDRGPGTDTQYF
TRBD1	-	TRBV5-1	TRBJ2-5	TGCGCCAGCAGCCCTCCCCAGGGGGTTGCGGGAGAGACCCAGTACTTC	CASSPPQGVAGETQYF
TRBD1	once	TRBV7-9	TRBJ2-7	TGTGCCAGCAGCCCGGGACAGGGCGAAGCCTACGAGCAGTACTTC	CASSPGQGEAYEQYF
-	-	TRBV28	TRBJ2-2	TGTGCCAGCAGTTTGACTAGTGGGAACACCGGGGAGCTGTTTTTT	CASSLTSGNTGELFF